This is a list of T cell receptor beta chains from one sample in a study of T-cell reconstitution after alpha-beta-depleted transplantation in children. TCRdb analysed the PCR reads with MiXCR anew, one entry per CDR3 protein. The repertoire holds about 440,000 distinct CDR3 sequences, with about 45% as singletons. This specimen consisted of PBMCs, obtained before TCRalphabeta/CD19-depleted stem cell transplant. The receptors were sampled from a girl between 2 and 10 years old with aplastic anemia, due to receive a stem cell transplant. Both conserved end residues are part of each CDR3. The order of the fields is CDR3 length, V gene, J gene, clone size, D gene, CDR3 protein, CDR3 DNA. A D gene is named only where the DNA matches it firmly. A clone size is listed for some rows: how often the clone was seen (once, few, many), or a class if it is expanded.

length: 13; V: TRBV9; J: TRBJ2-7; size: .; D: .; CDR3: CASSVDIAYEQYF; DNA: TGTGCCAGCAGCGTGGACATAGCTTACGAGCAGTACTTC
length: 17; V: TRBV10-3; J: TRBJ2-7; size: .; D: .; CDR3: CAISESVGTKEDYEQYF; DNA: TGTGCCATCAGTGAGTCAGTTGGGACAAAGGAGGACTACGAGCAGTACTTC
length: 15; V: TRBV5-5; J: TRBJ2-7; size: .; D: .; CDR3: CASSGTGYLSYEQYF; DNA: TGTGCCAGCAGCGGAACAGGGTACCTCTCCTACGAGCAGTACTTC
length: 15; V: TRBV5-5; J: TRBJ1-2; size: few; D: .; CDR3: CASSPWSGGTYGYTF; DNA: TGTGCCAGCAGCCCCTGGAGCGGGGGGACCTATGGCTACACCTTC
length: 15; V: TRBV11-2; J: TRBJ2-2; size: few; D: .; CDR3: CASSKTAGSTGELFF; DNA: TGTGCCAGCAGTAAGACAGCGGGTAGCACCGGGGAGCTGTTTTTT
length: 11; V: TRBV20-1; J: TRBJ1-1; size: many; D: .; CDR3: CSARDYTEAFF; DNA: TGCAGTGCTAGAGATTACACTGAAGCTTTCTTT
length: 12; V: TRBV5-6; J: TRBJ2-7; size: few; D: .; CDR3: CASSLGYGDPHF; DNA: TGTGCCAGCAGCTTGGGATATGGGGACCCACACTTC
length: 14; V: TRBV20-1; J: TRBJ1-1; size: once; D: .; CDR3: CSAERRGLNTEAFF; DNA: TGCAGTGCCGAACGGCGGGGCCTGAACACTGAAGCTTTCTTT
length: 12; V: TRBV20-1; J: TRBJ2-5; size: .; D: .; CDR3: CSAPSTWETQYF; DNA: TGCAGTGCTCCTTCAACGTGGGAGACCCAGTACTTC
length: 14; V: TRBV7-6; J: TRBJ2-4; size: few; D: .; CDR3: CASSPRNLVDIQYF; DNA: TGTGCCAGCAGCCCGAGGAACCTCGTAGACATTCAGTACTTC
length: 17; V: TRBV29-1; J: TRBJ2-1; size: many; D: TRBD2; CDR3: CSVEEGRGLAAYNEQFF; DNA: TGCAGCGTTGAAGAGGGACGCGGACTAGCGGCATACAATGAGCAGTTCTTC
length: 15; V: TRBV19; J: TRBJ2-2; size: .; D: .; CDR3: CASSPGWTHTGELFF; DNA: TGTGCCAGTAGCCCGGGTTGGACCCACACCGGGGAGCTGTTTTTT
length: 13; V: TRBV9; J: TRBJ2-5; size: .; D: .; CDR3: CASSVGGLETQYF; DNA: TGTGCCAGCAGCGTAGGTGGGTTGGAGACCCAGTACTTC
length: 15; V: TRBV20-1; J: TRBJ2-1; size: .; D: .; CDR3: CSARGRQTWHNEQFF; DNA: TGCAGTGCTAGAGGTCGACAGACTTGGCACAATGAGCAGTTCTTC
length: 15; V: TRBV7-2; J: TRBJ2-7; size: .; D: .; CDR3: CASSLTGEKGYEQYF; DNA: TGTGCCAGCAGTTTGACCGGGGAAAAGGGCTACGAGCAGTACTTC
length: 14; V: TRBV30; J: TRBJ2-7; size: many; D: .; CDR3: CAWTLHGVSYEQYF; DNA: TGTGCCTGGACCCTCCACGGGGTCTCCTACGAGCAGTACTTC
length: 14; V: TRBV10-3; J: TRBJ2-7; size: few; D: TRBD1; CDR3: CAISPGTGTYEQYF; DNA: TGTGCCATCAGTCCCGGGACAGGGACCTACGAGCAGTACTTC